These 21 T cell receptor beta chains were all obtained from the same sample, sequenced in a study of cytomegalovirus exposure and HLA in healthy donors. PCR was performed using 60 Vbeta and 13 Jbeta primers. This table comes from immunoSEQ multiplex PCR, and its TCRdb copy is limited to in-frame clones, with some not included. The data show 150,000 to 200,000 clones, around 68% seen once. The sequenced material came from PBMCs. These receptors were collected from a man aged 45-65 years in good health and CMV-seronegative.

This clone was detected a few times. This chain uses TRBV4-3 with TRBJ2-1, with TRBD2 identical over 8 bases. In germline, CDR1 is LGHNA, CDR2 YSLEER. The V segment lost 1 base and the J segment 10 bases; nucleotides outside the gene matches: 9. The CDR3 covers 15 residues. The CDR3 loop reads CASSQVRGLGGEQFF. The CDR3 nucleotides are TGCGCCAGCAGCCAAGTCAGGGGACTAGGGGGGGAGCAGTTCTTC.

The V gene is TRBV6-5, the J gene TRBJ1-1, with no clear D. Germline CDR1 reads MNHEY; CDR2 reads SVGAGI. The V gene lost 2 bases and the J gene lost 1 base, with 11 bases spanning the gap. The CDR3 has 15 amino acids. The CDR3 DNA reads TGTGCCAGCAGTTACCAGGCGGGGAAGAACACTGAAGCTTTCTTT. It yields the protein CASSYQAGKNTEAFF.

This clone showed up just a few times. The chain recombines TRBV7-2 with TRBJ2-6; TRBD2 matches at 7 bases. The germline V gene has CDR1 SGHTA and CDR2 FQGNSA. CDR3 length: 16 amino acids. With 5 bases clipped from V and 1 base from J, the junction kept 5 bases outside the gene matches. DNA of the CDR3: TGTGCCAGCAGCCCGCGGGGAGGGTCTGGGGCCAACGTCCTGACTTTC. This gives the protein CASSPRGGSGANVLTF.

J is TRBJ2-1 and V is TRBV10-3; D is undetermined. Germline CDR1 reads ENHRY; CDR2 reads SYGVKD. This CDR3 region has 13 residues. The germline V and J ends were trimmed by 8 bases and 2 bases, with 10 bases remaining between them. The CDR3 DNA reads TGTGCCATCGGCGACTTAGCCTACAATGAGCAGTTCTTC. Translated, it gives CAIGDLAYNEQFF.

The chain has TRBV11-2 and TRBJ2-5, with D maybe TRBD1 (5 bases). The better agreement between TRBJ2-7 and the DNA end casts doubt on the J call. The CDR3 runs 14 residues. Germline V gene data show CDR1 as SGHAT and CDR2 as FQNNGV. CDR3 nucleotides: TGTGCCAGCAGCTTAGATAACAGGCCCTACGAGCAGTACTTC. This translates into CASSLDNRPYEQYF.

The rearrangement uses TRBV7-6 and TRBJ2-1, with 11 bases that match TRBD2. Germline V CDR1 and CDR2: SGHVS, FNYEAQ. The CDR3 is made up of 15 amino acids. Trimming at V came to 5 bases and at J to 5 bases, leaving 5 bases not matched to a gene. CDR3 region: CASSAGTSGNNEQFF. Here the CDR3 DNA reads TGTGCCAGCAGCGCCGGGACTAGCGGAAACAATGAGCAGTTCTTC.

The chain combines TRBV7-8 with TRBJ2-2, with 12 nucleotides matching TRBD2. The CDR3 is 17 amino acids. Germline CDR1 SGHVS, CDR2 FQNEAQ. Losses at the gene ends were 5 bases for V and 5 bases for J; bases not matched to a gene: 9. CDR3 in DNA: TGTGCCAGCAGCCCCGTCAGACTAGCGGGGGCAACCGGGGAGCTGTTTTTT. As protein: CASSPVRLAGATGELFF. The variable domain in full, with the rest retrieved from reference TRBV7-8 and TRBJ2-2, is GAGVSQSPRYKVAKRGQDVALRCDPISGHVSLFWYQQALGQGPEFLTYFQNEAQLDKSGLPSDRFFAERPEGSVSTLKIQRTQQEDSAVYLCASSPVRLAGATGELFFGEGSRLTVL.

The rearrangement links TRBV10-1 to TRBJ1-1; D might be TRBD1 (6 bases). Germline V gives CDR1 WNHNN, CDR2 SYGVQD (reference sequence). V gave up 8 bases and J gave up 0 bases, with 13 bases separating them. This CDR3 has 14 residues. CDR3 region: CASDRPLMNTEAFF. CDR3 nucleotides: TGCGCCAGCGACAGGCCTTTAATGAACACTGAAGCTTTCTTT.

This clone showed up just a few times. CDR3 protein: CASSQTGGKGQPQHF. The CDR3, as DNA: TGTGCCAGCAGTCAGACAGGGGGGAAGGGTCAGCCCCAGCATTTT. This rearrangement joins TRBV2 to TRBJ1-5, with 9 bases fitting TRBD1. This CDR3 is 15 amino acids long. CDR1 SNHLY and CDR2 FYNNEI come from the germline V gene. Unmatched junction bases numbered 8, after V lost 5 bases and J lost 6 bases.

The chain couples TRBV28 to TRBJ1-4; the D gene is possibly TRBD1 (5 bases). This CDR3 contains 16 residues. Germline-derived CDR1 and CDR2 are MDHEN and SYDVKM. The germline V and J ends were trimmed by 2 bases and 8 bases, with 18 bases remaining between them. As DNA, the CDR3 is TGTGCCAGCAGTTTAGGGGCGGCAGGGTTGGGGGAAAAACTGTTTTTT. This gives the protein CASSLGAAGLGEKLFF.

The V and J genes are TRBV7-2 and TRBJ2-2, with D possibly being TRBD2 (6 bases). The length of the CDR3 is 15 residues. CDR1 is SGHTA, CDR2 FQGNSA, per germline. Trimming took 5 bases from V and 4 from J, leaving 14 bases between them. The CDR3 nucleotides read TGTGCCAGCAGCCGTAGCGGCTATATCACCGGGGAGCTGTTTTTT. Its protein is CASSRSGYITGELFF.

CDR3: CASGALTGGNEKLFF. CDR3 bases: TGTGCCAGCGGGGCGTTGACAGGGGGTAATGAAAAACTGTTTTTT. The chain recombines TRBV28 with TRBJ1-4, with TRBD1 identical over 9 bases. The germline V gene encodes CDR1 MDHEN and CDR2 SYDVKM. V shed 8 bases, J shed 4 bases, and the junction held 8 bases outside the gene matches. The CDR3 is made up of 15 amino acids.

This sequence joins TRBV9 and TRBJ2-7, with TRBD1 as a possible D gene (6 bases). V dropped 0 bases and J dropped 2 bases, with 15 bases sitting between them. Germline CDR1 SGDLS, CDR2 YYNGEE. The CDR3 length is 16 residues. Here the CDR3 DNA reads TGTGCCAGCAGCGTAGAGGGGACACTTTTGCCCTACGAGCAGTACTTC. The encoded protein is CASSVEGTLLPYEQYF.

This clone appeared a single time. CDR3 bases: TGTGCCAGCATTCGACAGGGGGCCTACGAGCAGTACTTC. Its translation: CASIRQGAYEQYF. The chain joins TRBV5-6 to TRBJ2-7; 9 positions agree with TRBD1. The CDR3 runs to 13 residues. The V gene end was trimmed by 6 bases and the J gene end by 2 bases; junction bases not matched to a gene: 3. From germline, CDR1 is SGHDT and CDR2 YYEEEE.

This clone came up a few times. V is TRBV18 and J is TRBJ2-6; D not certain. Germline CDR1 KGHSH, CDR2 LQKENI. This CDR3 spans 18 amino acids. The V end lost 0 bases, the J end lost 0 bases, and 12 bases lay between the germline ends. The CDR3 nucleotides are TGTGCCAGCTCACCACCTCAGAAAATCACCTCTGGGGCCAACGTCCTGACTTTC. Its translation is CASSPPQKITSGANVLTF. Full variable domain (missing parts from reference TRBV18 and TRBJ2-6): NAGVMQNPRHLVRRRGQEARLRCSPMKGHSHVYWYRQLPEEGLKFMVYLQKENIIDESGMPKERFSAEFPKEGPSILRIQQVVRGDSAAYFCASSPPQKITSGANVLTFGAGSRLTVL.

The J gene is TRBJ2-7, the V gene TRBV2; D might be TRBD1 (6 bases). The CDR3 consists of 14 residues. Trimming removed 7 bases from V and 4 bases from J, with 17 bases in between. Per germline, CDR1 SNHLY and CDR2 FYNNEI. CDR3 coding DNA: TGTGCCAGCACTCCGGCACAGGGCACGTACGAGCAGTACTTC. This encodes CASTPAQGTYEQYF.

The chain is built from TRBV6-5 and TRBJ2-2; possible D gene TRBD1, 6 bases. CDR3 length equals 12 residues. Germline V CDR1 and CDR2: MNHEY, SVGAGI. Deletions cut 4 bases from V and 6 bases from J, with 6 bases between. The CDR3 coding sequence is TGTGCCAGCAGTTCAGGGGCCGGGGAGCTGTTTTTT. It translates to CASSSGAGELFF.

This chain links TRBV5-1 with TRBJ2-1; D is ambiguous. Germline-derived CDR1 and CDR2 are SGHRS and YFSETQ. The V and J ends lost 7 bases and 6 bases respectively, with 14 bases between them. CDR3 length: 13 amino acids. The DNA for the CDR3 is TGCGCCAGCTTTGTGGGCCCCTCCAATGAGCAGTTCTTC. Translating it yields CASFVGPSNEQFF.

This rearrangement joins TRBV6-1 to TRBJ1-2; D might be TRBD1 (6 bases). Germline CDR1 and CDR2: MNHNS and SASEGT. With 6 bases removed from V and 10 bases from J, the gap between germline ends came to 18 bases. The CDR3 runs to 13 residues. This chain's CDR3 is CASSPNRDKVYTF. The CDR3 DNA sequence: TGTGCCAGCAGCCCTAACCGGGACAAGGTCTACACCTTC.

J is TRBJ2-4 and V is TRBV19; 9 positions agree with TRBD2. This CDR3 region has 16 residues. The V gene end was trimmed by 3 bases and the J gene end by 0 bases; junction bases not matched to a gene: 3. The germline gives CDR1 LNHDA, CDR2 SQIVND (reference sequence). CDR3 protein: CASSIGTSLAKNIQYF. In nucleotides, the CDR3 is TGTGCCAGTAGTATCGGGACTAGCCTAGCCAAAAACATTCAGTACTTC.

This chain links TRBV11-3 with TRBJ1-3; 9 nucleotides agree with TRBD1. The germline CDR1 and CDR2 sequences are SGHNT and YENEEA. This CDR3 has 16 amino acids. Trimming cost V 4 bases and J 4 bases; bases outside gene matches: 8. CDR3 coding DNA: TGTGCCAGCAGCTCCACCATCGACAGGGGGGGAAACACCATATATTTT. This sequence encodes CASSSTIDRGGNTIYF. Variable domain in full (rest from reference TRBV11-3 and TRBJ1-3): EAGVVQSPRYKIIEKKQPVAFWCNPISGHNTLYWYLQNLGQGPELLIRYENEEAVDDSQLPKDRFSAERLKGVDSTLKIQPAELGDSAVYLCASSSTIDRGGNTIYFGEGSWLTVV.